The 14 T cell receptor beta chains reported below all come from one sample, sequenced in a study of post-analysis software for immune sequencing data. No antigens are known for them. Presence of unique molecular identifiers characterized the TCR beta cDNA libraries. From the PCR reads, TCRdb called clonotypes with MiXCR, one entry per CDR3 protein. The sample lists 740,000 or so distinct CDR3 sequences; roughly half were seen once. Study findings and constraints: The five TRBV segments detected at higher frequency in patients than in controls included TRBV5-6, TRBV5-1 and TRBV20-1.

The specimen sequenced was blood. These receptors were collected from a girl aged 10-17 years with multiple sclerosis.

Of note for this clonotype: Compared with germline, one end of the junction differs, possibly owing to a read error. The chain carries TRBV6-5 and TRBJ2-4; 7 bases are shared with TRBD2. The DNA end favors TRBJ2-7, so the J call may be wrong. Germline assignment: CDR1 MNHEY and CDR2 SVGAGI. The CDR3 spans 15 residues. For the CDR3, the DNA is TGTACCAGCAGTTACTCGCGGGGGATAAACTACGAGCAGTACTTC. The encoded protein is CTSSYSRGINYEQYF.

This chain joins TRBV15 and TRBJ2-5; weak D call: TRBD1 (6 bases). Germline V lookup: CDR1 LNHNV, CDR2 YYDKDF (reference sequence). The CDR3 is 13 amino acids. V was clipped by 1 base and J by 11 bases, with 14 bases between them. This chain's CDR3 is CATSRADRLEQYF. In nucleotides, the CDR3 is TGTGCCACCAGCAGAGCGGACAGACTTGAGCAGTACTTC.

The chain uses TRBV20-1 and TRBJ1-1; maybe TRBD1 (5 bases). Germline CDR1 reads DFQATT; CDR2 reads SNEGSKA (reference sequence). This CDR3 region has 13 residues. V was shortened by 1 base and J by 5 bases, with 11 bases between the two germline ends. CDR3 sequence (DNA): TGCAGTGCTAGAGGGGGCATAGGGACTGAAGCTTTCTTT. This encodes CSARGGIGTEAFF.

This chain links TRBV20-1 with TRBJ1-2; 7 bases map to TRBD1. V lost 0 bases to trimming and J lost 6 bases; unmatched junction nucleotides: 4. CDR3 length: 13 residues. The V gene's germline CDR1 is DFQATT and CDR2 SNEGSKA (reference sequence). The CDR3 spells CSARETGLDGYTF. The DNA for the CDR3 is TGCAGTGCTAGAGAGACAGGGCTCGATGGCTACACCTTC.

This clonotype has a handful of counts. The chain joins TRBV7-9 to TRBJ2-7; D is ambiguous. Between the trimmed V and J ends, which lost 5 bases and 6 bases, there was a span of 14 bases. The CDR3 runs to 13 residues. The germline V gene encodes CDR1 SEHNR and CDR2 FQNEAQ (reference sequence). The CDR3 sequence is CASSASQYIEQYF. The CDR3 nucleotides are TGTGCCAGCAGCGCCAGTCAGTATATCGAGCAGTACTTC.

This chain joins TRBV7-3 and TRBJ2-3, with D possibly TRBD2 on 6 matching bases. V was shortened by 5 bases and J by 4 bases, with 28 bases between the two germline ends. The germline gives CDR1 SGHTA, CDR2 FQGTGA. The CDR3 is made up of 19 amino acids. CDR3 sequence (DNA): TGTGCCAGCAGCCCCACGGACTACCCCAGACCTGGTACCCCAGATACGCAGTATTTT. Translation gives CASSPTDYPRPGTPDTQYF.

This clonotype was detected only a few times. The chain links TRBV7-2 to TRBJ2-7; 10 bases map to TRBD1. V lost 3 bases and J lost 4; bases outside the gene matches: 9. The CDR3 sequence is 16 residues long. Germline lookup yields CDR1 SGHTA and CDR2 FQGNSA. CDR3 residues: CASSFTIRTGGYEQYF. The CDR3, as DNA: TGTGCCAGCAGCTTTACTATAAGGACAGGGGGGTACGAGCAGTACTTC.

This clonotype showed up just once. V is TRBV7-2 and J is TRBJ1-6, with 8 bases lining up with TRBD1. Germline-derived CDR1 and CDR2 are SGHTA and FQGNSA. The CDR3 loop spans 15 amino acids. J gave up 11 bases and V 3 bases, and 9 bases lay outside the gene matches. CDR3 residues: CASSLARTGRAPLHF. The CDR3 nucleotides are TGTGCCAGCAGCTTGGCTCGGACAGGGCGGGCACCCCTCCACTTT.

J is TRBJ2-1 and V is TRBV6-6, with D maybe TRBD2 (6 bases). The CDR3 has 17 residues. V lost 5 bases to trimming and J lost 0 bases, with 17 bases between them. The V gene's germline CDR1 is MNHNY and CDR2 SVGAGI (reference sequence). The CDR3, as DNA: TGTGCCAGCAGTAACGCGGGCGGGGAACCCTCCTACAATGAGCAGTTCTTC. It is translated as CASSNAGGEPSYNEQFF.

The sample holds a few counts of this clonotype. V usage is TRBV7-8 and J usage is TRBJ2-5; possibly TRBD1 for D (6 bases). V lost 5 bases and J lost 1, with 14 bases in between. Germline lookup yields CDR1 SGHVS and CDR2 FQNEAQ. This CDR3 comprises 15 residues. The CDR3 reads CASSHMIGGQETQYF. DNA of the CDR3: TGTGCCAGCAGCCACATGATAGGGGGCCAAGAGACCCAGTACTTC.

The chain is built from TRBV29-1 and TRBJ2-3; 12 bases agree with TRBD2. This CDR3 region has 16 residues. J was trimmed by 0 bases and V by 7 bases; bases with no gene match: 8. Per germline, CDR1 SQVTM and CDR2 ANQGSEA. CDR3 nucleotide sequence: TGCAGCGGAGCGGAAGGGACTAGCGGGAGCACAGATACGCAGTATTTT. Translation gives CSGAEGTSGSTDTQYF.

The V and J genes are TRBV29-1 and TRBJ2-5, with D unresolved. In germline, CDR1 is SQVTM, CDR2 ANQGSEA. The CDR3 runs 14 residues. V lost 4 bases, J lost 5 bases, and 17 bases lay in between. CDR3 in DNA: TGCAGCGTTGCGCAAGTAGCCCTAGGGGAGACCCAGTACTTC. Protein: CSVAQVALGETQYF.

The chain carries TRBV13 and TRBJ2-5; D uncertain. The CDR3 loop spans 15 amino acids. V lost 2 bases and J lost 1, with 11 bases in between. Germline-derived CDR1 and CDR2 are PRHDT and FYEKMQ (reference sequence). CDR3 residues: CASSLSPGFQETQYF. The DNA of the CDR3 is TGTGCCAGCAGCTTATCTCCTGGGTTCCAAGAGACCCAGTACTTC. Together with reference TRBV13 and TRBJ2-5, the CDR3 gives the full variable domain: AAGVIQSPRHLIKEKRETATLKCYPIPRHDTVYWYQQGPGQDPQFLISFYEKMQSDKGSIPDRFSAQQFSDYHSELNMSSLELGDSALYFCASSLSPGFQETQYFGPGTRLLVL.

The CDR3: CASSQTGQSSGANVLTF. CDR3 DNA: TGTGCCAGCAGTCAAACCGGACAGTCCTCTGGGGCCAACGTCCTGACTTTC. The V gene is TRBV25-1, the J gene TRBJ2-6; D possibly corresponds to TRBD1 (6 bases). V was clipped by 5 bases and J by 0 bases, with 14 bases between them. The length of the CDR3 is 17 residues. Germline assignment: CDR1 MGHDK and CDR2 SYGVNS. The full variable domain, in which reference TRBV25-1 and TRBJ2-6 provide the parts outside the CDR3, is EADIYQTPRYLVIGTGKKITLECSQTMGHDKMYWYQQDPGMELHLIHYSYGVNSTEKGDLSSESTVSRIRTEHFPLTLESARPSHTSQYLCASSQTGQSSGANVLTFGAGSRLTVL.